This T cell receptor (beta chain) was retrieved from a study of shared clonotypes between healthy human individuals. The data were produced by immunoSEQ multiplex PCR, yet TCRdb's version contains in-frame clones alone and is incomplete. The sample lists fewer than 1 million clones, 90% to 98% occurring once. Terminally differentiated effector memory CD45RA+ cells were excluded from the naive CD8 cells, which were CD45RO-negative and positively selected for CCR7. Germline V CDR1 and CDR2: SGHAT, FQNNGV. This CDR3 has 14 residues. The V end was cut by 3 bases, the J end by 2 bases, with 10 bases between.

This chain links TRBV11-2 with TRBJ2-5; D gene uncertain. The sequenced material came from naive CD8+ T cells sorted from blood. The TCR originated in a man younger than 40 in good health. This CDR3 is CASSFGLRQETQYF. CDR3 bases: TGTGCCAGCAGCTTTGGTCTTAGACAAGAGACCCAGTACTTC.